This T cell receptor (beta chain) was recorded in a study of blood T cell repertoires in COVID-19 (dated by TCRdb to the early 2020s). Looking at the study overall: Samples covering the acute and convalescent phases of COVID-19 were provided by collaborators in the United States, Italy and Spain. Deeply sampled blood TCRbeta repertoires from subjects exposed to, actively infected with, or recovered from COVID-19 were included in the dataset. The prospective study material was composed of cDNA or gDNA derived from T cells, B-cell-depleted T cells, or PBMCs. Where available, HLA class I and class II types were taken from metadata supplied by the sample provider and were not determined by assay-based typing. A de-identified subject ID, COVID-19 status, age in years and sex were almost always included in the sample metadata. The repertoires were made available in a free public database intended to serve as a resource for research on the immune response to SARS-CoV-2. Samples were obtained from the ongoing ImmuneRACE study (first 160 participants) and from 1,254 subjects provided by 6 global collaborators. Results and caveats for the whole study, not just this receptor: The quantity of clinical and demographic metadata differed by source and by participant and was supplied without curation.

Comments on this clone: No cognate antigen has been identified for it. Per-base quality was not reported, and no clone a single base away is much larger than it.

TCRbeta CDR3 regions were amplified from genomic DNA using the immunoSEQ Assay, a bias-controlled multiplex PCR. For the original study's pipeline: Within the assay, amplification of reference gene primers was used to estimate how many nucleated cells each sample contained. Sequence reads were collapsed and filtered to measure the absolute abundance of every unique TCRbeta CDR3 rearrangement. For each sample, productive Simpson clonality was calculated as the square root of Simpson's diversity index across productive rearrangements. TCRdb retrieved this table from immuneACCESS and kept in-frame rearrangements only. Not all clones are present; in checked studies, unresolved V genes account for under half, and no reason is known for the remainder. The V and J calls and clone size were taken over from that table, and D and trimming were inferred from the DNA. Counted in this sample were over 150,000 clones; approximately 84% of them appeared once. The ten most abundant clones make up approximately 6.9% of the sample.

Whole blood was collected in K2EDTA tubes by collaborating institutions according to the institutions' own protocols. For TCRbeta analysis, collaborators shipped samples in one of three forms: frozen whole blood, isolated PBMCs, or DNA extracted from either of those sample types. Relative to germline, V is missing 0 bases and J is missing 2 bases, with 11 bases of the junction outside any gene match. Inclusive of the bounding cysteine and phenylalanine, the CDR3 is 18 residues long. Just CDR3 DNA is preserved here, 54 bases in frame from base 1. CDR1 and CDR2 were assigned from the germline V gene as LGHNA and YNFKEQ.

Sequencing input: peripheral blood. This chain is built from TRBV4-2 and TRBJ2-5; the junction holds 8 bases that match TRBD2. The clonotype comes from a human donor with acute or convalescent COVID-19. The donor label of this sample is uncertain. The CDR3 reads as follows: CASSQELSSGGLQETQYF. Read as DNA, the sequence is TGTGCCAGCAGCCAAGAGCTTTCAAGCGGGGGATTACAAGAGACCCAGTACTTC.